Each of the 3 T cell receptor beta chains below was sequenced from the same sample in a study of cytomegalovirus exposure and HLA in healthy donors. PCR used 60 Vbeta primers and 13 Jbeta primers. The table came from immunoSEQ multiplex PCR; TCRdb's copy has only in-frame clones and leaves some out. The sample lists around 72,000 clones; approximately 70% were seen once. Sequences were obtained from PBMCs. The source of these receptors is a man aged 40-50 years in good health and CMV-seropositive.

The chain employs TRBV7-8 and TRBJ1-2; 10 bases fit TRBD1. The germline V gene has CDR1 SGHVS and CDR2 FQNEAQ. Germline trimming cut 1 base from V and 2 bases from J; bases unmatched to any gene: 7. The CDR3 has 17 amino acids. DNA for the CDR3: TGTGCCAGCAGCTTAGGCCTGCTGGGACAGGGGAACTATGGCTACACCTTC. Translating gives CASSLGLLGQGNYGYTF.

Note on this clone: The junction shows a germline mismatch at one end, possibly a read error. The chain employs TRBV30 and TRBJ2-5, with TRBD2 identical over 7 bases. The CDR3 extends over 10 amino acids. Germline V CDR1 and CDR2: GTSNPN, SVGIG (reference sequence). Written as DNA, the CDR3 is TGCGGCGGGGGCCAAGAGACCCAGTACTTC. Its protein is CGGGQETQYF.

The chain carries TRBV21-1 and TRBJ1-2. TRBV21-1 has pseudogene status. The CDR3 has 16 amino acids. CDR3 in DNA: TGTGCCAGCCGCGGGGAAGGCAGAGGAACTAACTATGGCTACACCTTC. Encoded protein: CASRGEGRGTNYGYTF.